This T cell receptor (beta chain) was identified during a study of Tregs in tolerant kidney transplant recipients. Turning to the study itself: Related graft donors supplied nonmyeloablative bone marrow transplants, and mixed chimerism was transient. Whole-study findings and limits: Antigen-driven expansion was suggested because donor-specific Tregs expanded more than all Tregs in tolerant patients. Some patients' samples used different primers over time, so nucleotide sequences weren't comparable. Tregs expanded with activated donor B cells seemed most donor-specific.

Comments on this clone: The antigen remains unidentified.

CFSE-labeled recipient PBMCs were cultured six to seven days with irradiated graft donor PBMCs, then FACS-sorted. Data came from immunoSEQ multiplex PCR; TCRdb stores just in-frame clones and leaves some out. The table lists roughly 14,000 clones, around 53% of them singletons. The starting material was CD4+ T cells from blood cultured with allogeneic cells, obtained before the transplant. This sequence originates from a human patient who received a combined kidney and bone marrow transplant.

CDR3 sequence reads: CASRTSGGYEQYF. Written as DNA, the CDR3 is TGTGCCAGCAGGACTAGCGGGGGATACGAGCAGTACTTC. The V call is TRBV6-5, the J call TRBJ2-7; 12 bases line up with TRBD2. Germline V gives CDR1 MNHEY, CDR2 SVGAGI. V lost 6 bases to trimming and J lost 4 bases; unmatched junction nucleotides: 1. CDR3 length equals 13 residues.